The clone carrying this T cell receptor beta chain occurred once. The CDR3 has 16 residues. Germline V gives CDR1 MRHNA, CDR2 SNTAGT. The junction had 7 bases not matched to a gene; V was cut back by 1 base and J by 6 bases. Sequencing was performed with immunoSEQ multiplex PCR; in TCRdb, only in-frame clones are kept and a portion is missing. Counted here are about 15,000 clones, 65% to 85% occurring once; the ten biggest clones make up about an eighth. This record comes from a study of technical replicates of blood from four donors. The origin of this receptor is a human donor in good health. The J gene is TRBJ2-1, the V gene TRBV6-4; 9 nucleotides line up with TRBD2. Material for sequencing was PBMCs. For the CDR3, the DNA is TGTGCCAGCAGTGACTTAGCGGGAGTGGGGTTCAATGAGCAGTTCTTC. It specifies CASSDLAGVGFNEQFF.